The 27 T cell receptor beta chains below were found in one sample sequenced in a study of blood T cell repertoires in COVID-19 (dated by TCRdb to about 2020). Receptor libraries were prepared by the immunoSEQ multiplex PCR assay. As stored in TCRdb, this immuneACCESS dataset retains in-frame rearrangements with V and J assigned. A fraction of the clones does not appear; measured against another copy, unresolved V genes explain less than half of the discrepancy, and the remainder lacks a known reason. The sample profile shows about 280,000 clones; around 85% of them were found once. The biggest ten clones account for 5.1% of the sample. Specimen: peripheral blood. Every receptor here comes from a man aged 45-60 years with active or convalescent COVID-19.

The chain is built from TRBV4-1 and TRBJ1-2; D is possibly TRBD1 (6 bases). V was shortened by 0 bases and J by 4 bases, with 15 bases between the two germline ends. This CDR3 has 16 amino acids. From germline, CDR1 is MGHRA and CDR2 YSYEKL. The CDR3 region is CASSQDRQGSGYGYTF. The CDR3 region has the DNA TGCGCCAGCAGCCAAGATCGGCAGGGGTCGGGCTATGGCTACACCTTC.

The rearrangement links TRBV6-5 to TRBJ1-1; tentative D call: TRBD1 (6 bases). Germline CDR1 MNHEY, CDR2 SVGAGI. Trimming took 2 bases from V and 5 from J, leaving 12 bases between them. The CDR3 spans 14 residues. DNA for the CDR3: TGTGCCAGCAGTTACGCGAAGGGGGTGACTGAAGCTTTCTTT. Translation: CASSYAKGVTEAFF.

The chain uses TRBV11-2 and TRBJ2-7, with D tentatively TRBD1 (5 bases). Trimming stripped 2 bases from V and 0 bases from J, with 11 bases between. The CDR3 consists of 15 residues. Per germline, CDR1 SGHAT and CDR2 FQNNGV. As DNA, the CDR3 is TGTGCCAGCAGCTTATATTCAGGGCCCTCCTACGAGCAGTACTTC. Translation: CASSLYSGPSYEQYF.

CDR3: CASSLSGQASSYEQYF. The CDR3 coding sequence is TGTGCCAGCAGTTTATCAGGACAGGCCTCTTCCTACGAGCAGTACTTC. The genes are TRBV28 and TRBJ2-7; 7 nucleotides agree with TRBD1. This CDR3 region has 16 residues. In germline, CDR1 is MDHEN, CDR2 SYDVKM. The V and J ends lost 1 base and 1 base, in that order; junction bases with no gene match: 7.

This sequence joins TRBV30 and TRBJ1-3, with D maybe TRBD1 (5 bases). The CDR3 is 15 amino acids. Trimming took off 3 bases at V and 3 bases at J, with 15 bases between the two ends. Per germline, CDR1 GTSNPN and CDR2 SVGIG (reference sequence). CDR3 sequence reads: CAWSPIGRDGNTIYF. In DNA form, the CDR3 reads TGTGCCTGGAGCCCCATCGGCAGGGATGGAAACACCATATATTTT.

The chain joins TRBV2 to TRBJ2-7; 8 nucleotides match TRBD1. The CDR3 totals 15 residues. Germline trimming cut 6 bases from V and 2 bases from J; bases unmatched to any gene: 9. In germline, CDR1 is SNHLY, CDR2 FYNNEI. The CDR3 sequence: CASRASPQGAYEQYF. CDR3 nucleotide sequence: TGTGCCAGCAGAGCCTCCCCACAGGGGGCCTACGAGCAGTACTTC.

The rearrangement links TRBV12-3 or TRBV12-4 to TRBJ2-1; D unresolved. Deletions cut 3 bases from V and 6 bases from J, with 6 bases between. The CDR3 covers 12 residues. The CDR3 nucleotides are TGTGCCAGCAGTTTCACTCGCAATGAGCAGTTCTTC. Residues: CASSFTRNEQFF.

The CDR3 DNA is TGTGCCAGCAGTGATGACAGGGGGCTAAGGGACACTGAAGCTTTCTTT. Encoded protein: CASSDDRGLRDTEAFF. The chain carries TRBV6-2 or TRBV6-3 and TRBJ1-1; 10 bases are a match to TRBD1. The CDR3 has 16 amino acids. Germline V gene data show CDR1 as MNHEY and CDR2 as SVGEGT. The V gene end was trimmed by 5 bases and the J gene end by 3 bases; junction bases not matched to a gene: 9.

This chain links TRBV6-5 with TRBJ2-5; D might be TRBD1 (5 bases). Per germline, CDR1 MNHEY and CDR2 SVGAGI. The CDR3 spans 15 residues. V lost 2 bases, J lost 1 base, and 11 bases lay in between. CDR3 nucleotides: TGTGCCAGCAGTTACAGGGGTGTACGCCAAGAGACCCAGTACTTC. This codes for CASSYRGVRQETQYF.

The rearrangement uses TRBV2 and TRBJ2-7, with D tentatively TRBD1 (6 bases). Trimming removed 6 bases from V and 1 base from J, with 13 bases in between. CDR3 length equals 14 residues. CDR1 SNHLY and CDR2 FYNNEI come from the germline V gene. CDR3 nucleotide sequence: TGTGCCAGCAGGGGGACACGATCTTCCTACGAGCAGTACTTC. It codes for CASRGTRSSYEQYF.

The CDR3 spells CASSSGILASVNTGELFF. CDR3 coding DNA: TGCGCCAGCAGCTCCGGCATACTAGCTTCGGTGAACACCGGGGAGCTGTTTTTT. The J gene is TRBJ2-2, the V gene TRBV5-1, with D perhaps TRBD2 (6 bases). Trimming cost V 3 bases and J 1 base, with 19 bases left between them. Germline-derived CDR1 and CDR2 are SGHRS and YFSETQ. The CDR3 runs to 18 residues.

The chain links TRBV28 to TRBJ1-2; TRBD1 is a possible D gene (6 bases). Trimming removed 7 bases from V and 0 bases from J, with 12 bases in between. The CDR3 has 14 amino acids. Germline lookup yields CDR1 MDHEN and CDR2 SYDVKM. CDR3 nucleotides: TGTGCCAGCACAATAGGGGGAGCTAACTATGGCTACACCTTC. Its protein is CASTIGGANYGYTF.

The rearrangement links TRBV6-5 to TRBJ1-5; 8 bases line up with TRBD1. Germline CDR1 reads MNHEY; CDR2 reads SVGAGI. V lost 10 bases and J lost 6; bases outside the gene matches: 8. The length of the CDR3 is 13 residues. The CDR3 loop is CAITQGAAQPQHF. The CDR3 DNA is TGTGCCATCACCCAGGGGGCGGCTCAGCCCCAGCATTTT.

The chain is built from TRBV6-6 and TRBJ1-1; D uncertain. V gave up 2 bases and J gave up 0 bases, with 10 bases separating them. This CDR3 region has 15 residues. The germline CDR1 and CDR2 sequences are MNHNY and SVGAGI (reference sequence). The DNA of the CDR3 is TGTGCCAGCAGTTACGTGCGCGGGGTGAACACTGAAGCTTTCTTT. Its translation: CASSYVRGVNTEAFF.

This clone came up once. J is TRBJ2-1 and V is TRBV25-1, with D perhaps TRBD1 (6 bases). Germline V gene lookup returns CDR1 MGHDK and CDR2 SYGVNS. CDR3 length: 17 amino acids. The V gene lost 5 bases and the J gene lost 6 bases, with 23 bases spanning the gap. CDR3 in DNA: TGTGCCAGCAGTTCCCTCTTTGAGGACAGAAGAATCAATGAGCAGTTCTTC. Protein product: CASSSLFEDRRINEQFF.

The V gene is TRBV18, the J gene TRBJ2-7; 10 bases map to TRBD1. Looked up from germline, CDR1 is KGHSH and CDR2 is LQKENI. Germline trimming cut 6 bases from V and 0 bases from J; bases unmatched to any gene: 11. The CDR3 consists of 17 residues. The CDR3 loop is CASSLTRRTGGSYEQYF. As DNA, the CDR3 is TGTGCCAGCTCCCTAACTCGGAGGACAGGGGGCTCCTACGAGCAGTACTTC.

The V call is TRBV5-1, the J call TRBJ1-1, with D possibly being TRBD1 (5 bases). From germline, CDR1 is SGHRS and CDR2 YFSETQ. V dropped 5 bases and J dropped 2 bases, with 13 bases sitting between them. The length of the CDR3 is 14 residues. The CDR3 reads CASRQNQGNTEAFF. CDR3 DNA: TGCGCCAGCAGACAAAATCAGGGTAACACTGAAGCTTTCTTT.

This clone turned up a few times. V usage is TRBV5-5 and J usage is TRBJ2-3; TRBD1 agrees at 11 bases. Germline V CDR1 and CDR2: SGHKS, YYEKEE (reference sequence). This CDR3 is 17 amino acids long. V lost 4 bases to trimming and J lost 0 bases; unmatched junction nucleotides: 7. CDR3 in DNA: TGTGCCAGCAGCGAACGGACAGGGGGCCTTAGCACAGATACGCAGTATTTT. It specifies CASSERTGGLSTDTQYF.

The sample holds one count of this clone. The genes are TRBV14 and TRBJ1-6; TRBD1 is a possible D gene (6 bases). V shed 4 bases and J shed 10 bases, with 26 bases lying between them. The CDR3 contains 18 residues. Germline V gene lookup returns CDR1 SGHDN and CDR2 FVKESK. This chain's CDR3 is CASSPLQSGHRSVSPLHF. CDR3 bases: TGTGCCAGCAGCCCCCTCCAATCGGGACACCGATCAGTGTCACCCCTCCACTTT.

The V call is TRBV5-1, the J call TRBJ2-2; 16 bases align to TRBD2. Trimming cost V 3 bases and J 3 bases; bases outside gene matches: 8. CDR1 is SGHRS, CDR2 YFSETQ, per germline. This CDR3 has 19 residues. The CDR3: CASSSTGTSGRGYTGELFF. The CDR3, as DNA: TGCGCCAGCAGCTCAACCGGGACTAGCGGGAGGGGGTACACCGGGGAGCTGTTTTTT.

The chain has TRBV5-5 and TRBJ2-2; weak D call: TRBD2 (6 bases). This CDR3 region has 15 residues. V dropped 5 bases and J dropped 8 bases, with 19 bases sitting between them. Germline assignment: CDR1 SGHKS and CDR2 YYEKEE (reference sequence). CDR3 protein: CASRGGGPGSGELFF. DNA of the CDR3: TGTGCCAGCAGGGGAGGAGGGCCCGGGTCTGGGGAGCTGTTTTTT.

The chain carries TRBV3-1 (or the pseudogene TRBV3-2) and TRBJ2-2; unclear D gene. There are 15 residues in the CDR3. Trimming removed 0 bases from V and 2 bases from J, with 7 bases in between. Germline CDR1 is LGHDT and CDR2 is YNNKEL (reference sequence). The CDR3: CASSQDYPNTGELFF. CDR3 sequence (DNA): TGTGCCAGCAGCCAAGACTACCCAAACACCGGGGAGCTGTTTTTT.

J is TRBJ1-1 and V is TRBV10-3; 9 bases map to TRBD1. V lost 4 bases to trimming and J lost 2 bases; unmatched junction nucleotides: 8. CDR1 is ENHRY, CDR2 SYGVKD, per germline. This CDR3 is built from 16 residues. CDR3 loop: CAISALKDRGNTEAFF. CDR3 sequence (DNA): TGTGCCATCAGTGCCTTAAAGGACAGGGGAAACACTGAAGCTTTCTTT.

The chain carries TRBV4-2 and TRBJ1-5; D gene ambiguous. The germline CDR1 and CDR2 sequences are LGHNA and YNFKEQ. The V end was cut by 2 bases, the J end by 2 bases, with 16 bases between. This CDR3 has 17 amino acids. The CDR3 nucleotides read TGTGCCAGCAGCCAAAACGCGGGGTCTTACGGCAATCAGCCCCAGCATTTT. Protein product: CASSQNAGSYGNQPQHF.

The chain joins TRBV2 to TRBJ2-3; no reliable D call. Germline assignment: CDR1 SNHLY and CDR2 FYNNEI. Trimming removed 1 base at V and 4 bases at J, with 6 bases between. This CDR3 has 13 residues. The CDR3 sequence is CASSEEAPDTQYF. In DNA form, the CDR3 reads TGTGCCAGCAGTGAAGAAGCTCCAGATACGCAGTATTTT.

The V gene is TRBV28, the J gene TRBJ2-1; a weak D match, TRBD2 (6 bases). The germline V gene encodes CDR1 MDHEN and CDR2 SYDVKM. The germline V and J ends were trimmed by 3 bases and 2 bases, with 11 bases remaining between them. The CDR3 has 15 residues. In DNA, the CDR3 is TGTGCCAGCAGTTTCAAGCGGGTAACCTACAATGAGCAGTTCTTC. Translated, it gives CASSFKRVTYNEQFF.

The chain uses TRBV18 and TRBJ2-1, with TRBD1 matching over 10 bases. The CDR3 is 15 amino acids. V was pared by 0 bases and J by 4 bases, with 0 bases of the junction left unmatched. Germline loops: CDR1 KGHSH, CDR2 LQKENI. This chain's CDR3 is CASSPPGQGYNEQFF. DNA for the CDR3: TGTGCCAGCTCACCACCGGGACAGGGGTACAATGAGCAGTTCTTC.